A single T cell receptor beta chain is shown here with its context. This entry is derived from a study of blood T cell repertoires in COVID-19. Overall study: PBMCs, B-cell-depleted T cells, or T cells provided the cDNA or gDNA that made up the material.

Clones were sequenced by immunoSEQ multiplex PCR, and TCRdb holds only the in-frame ones, with some missing. The sample lists some 200,000 clones, about nine tenths occurring once. Trimming left V 4 bases short and J 2 bases short, with 14 bases between. Per germline, CDR1 LGHDT and CDR2 YNNKEL (reference sequence). The CDR3 extends over 15 amino acids. This TCR was sampled from a woman aged 50 to 60 in a cohort exposed to, infected with or recovered from COVID-19 (not recorded which). The source material was PBMCs or T cells enriched from blood (not recorded which). This rearrangement joins TRBV3-1 (or the pseudogene TRBV3-2) to TRBJ1-2, with a weak D call TRBD1 (6 bases). CDR3: CASSRDNSINYGYTF. CDR3 DNA: TGTGCCAGCAGCCGGGACAATAGCATCAACTATGGCTACACCTTC.